Detailed here is one TCR beta chain. Its antigen is not known. Additional DNA sequences in this sample encode the identical CDR3. TCRdb's table, derived via immunoSEQ multiplex PCR, lists solely in-frame clones and lacks some. The table has around 30,000 clones, approximately 87% seen once. Germline CDR1 reads PRHDT; CDR2 reads FYEKMQ (reference sequence). CDR3 size: 16 residues. Trimming stripped 5 bases from V and 0 bases from J, with 14 bases between. The sample belongs to a study of neoadjuvant anti-PD-1 for oral cavity cancer. Study outcomes and limitations: Non-responders to neoadjuvant nivolumab had significantly more clonal PBMC T cells than responders.

This sequence joins TRBV13 and TRBJ2-4, with a possible D match to TRBD1 (6 bases). This sequence was found in a person aged 35-79 years with oral cavity squamous cell carcinoma. The source was PBMCs, collected before nivolumab (anti-PD-1) treatment. The CDR3 DNA follows: TGTGCCAGCAGCCCGCCACAGGGATTAGCCAAAAACATTCAGTACTTC. This encodes CASSPPQGLAKNIQYF.